This TCR beta chain was sequenced during a study of neurological immune-mediated disorders (dated by TCRdb to the late 2010s). Study-wide context: Peripheral blood TCR-beta repertoires from patients with HTLV-I-associated myelopathy (HAM/TSP), patients with multiple sclerosis, and healthy controls were compared in the study using UMI-based sequencing. The approximately 110 TCR-beta libraries covered PBMC samples along with longitudinal samples, technical triplicates, and paired sorted CD4+ and CD8+ T-cell subsets. Of the 68 subjects in the cohort, some 15 were HAM/TSP patients, roughly 35 were multiple sclerosis patients, and 20 were healthy controls.

The germline V gene (reference sequence) yields DFQATT for CDR1 and SNEGSKA for CDR2. From its cysteine to its phenylalanine, the CDR3 spans 12 amino acids. Kept here is only the CDR3 DNA, which spans 36 bases and is read in frame from base 1. Trimming leaves V shorter by 5 bases and J shorter by 6 bases, with the junction holding 3 bases beyond the gene matches. Broad study findings and their caveats: The highest TCR clonal expansion was observed in HAM/TSP patients, whereas the lowest was observed in MS patients, even when compared with healthy controls. Across subjects, expanded clones never shared an identical CDR3 amino acid sequence, which suggests that the TCR-beta repertoires in every group were private.

cDNA was synthesized by template-switch 5'RACE using a primer carrying a 10-nucleotide random unique molecular identifier by which each TCR transcript was tagged. Every sequencing run covered 15-18 subjects and yielded more than 160 million TCR-beta sequences. The RNeasy kit was used for extraction of total RNA. The KAPA Real-time Library Amplification kit was used to amplify TCR-beta VDJ regions with primers for the TCR constant region and the 5'RACE anchor. Sample indexes and Illumina adaptors were added in a first PCR, and a second PCR then increased library yield. The roughly 650 bp TCR product was size-selected on a 2% E-gel SizeSelection system after Ampure bead purification. Before pooling, library quality was assessed on a Bioanalyzer, concentration was determined with Qubit, and library quantification was performed with the Kapa Library Quantification kit. An Illumina HiSeq 2500 was used to sequence the libraries paired-end at 2 x 150 bp. To increase sequence diversity, about 23-30% phiX was spiked into each library pool. The published analysis was carried out like this. The UMI-based MiGEC pipeline processed quality-filtered reads and removed over 80% of raw TCR sequences during error correction. IMGT germline references were used for alignment of VDJ genes, and clonotypes were defined by a unique CDR3 amino acid sequence together with V-J genes. Clonal expansion, Shannon diversity and CDR3 relatedness (CalcPairwiseDistances, ClusterSamples) were evaluated with VDJtools, and phylogenetic trees were built with CLCbio workbench. A clone was classed as expanded if it had 8 or more unique UMIs, a cutoff based on coefficient-of-variation modelling across technical triplicates. TCRdb itself trimmed the public reads at Q25 with fastp, ran MiXCR and retained productive beta chains. Each entry merges the rows of one CDR3 protein and shows their most common DNA and genes. V and J calls and clone size were set by TCRdb, not the authors. The sample table shows around 18,000 distinct CDR3 sequences, and about 20% are seen once. The ten largest clones take up roughly 23% of the sample.

By share, this clonotype ranks as medium-sized (0.01 to 0.1%). This clone's antigen is unknown. Base qualities are not provided; no much larger clone lies one nucleotide away. The healthy controls were volunteers from blood banks in Maryland, USA. Libraries from unsorted PBMCs were made from 2 million PBMCs kept in RNAlater at -80 degrees C until RNA extraction. PBMCs were separated from peripheral blood using Ficoll-Hypaque density gradient centrifugation and then cryopreserved in liquid nitrogen. The sequence came from a man aged 50-60 years in good health. Recombination linked TRBV20-1 to TRBJ2-1; TRBD1 lines up with 8 middle nucleotides. Specimen: PBMCs. The DNA reads TGCAGTGCTTTGGACAGGGTCAATGAGCAGTTCTTC. Protein translation: CSALDRVNEQFF.